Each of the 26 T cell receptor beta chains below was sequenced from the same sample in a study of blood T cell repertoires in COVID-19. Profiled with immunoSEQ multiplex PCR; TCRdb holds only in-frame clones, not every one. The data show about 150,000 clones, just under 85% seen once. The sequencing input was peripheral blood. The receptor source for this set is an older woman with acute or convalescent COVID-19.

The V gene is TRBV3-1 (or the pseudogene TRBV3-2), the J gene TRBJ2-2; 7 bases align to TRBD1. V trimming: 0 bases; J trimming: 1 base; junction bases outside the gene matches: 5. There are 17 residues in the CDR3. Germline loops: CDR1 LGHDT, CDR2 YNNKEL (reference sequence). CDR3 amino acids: CASSQDRNRGNTGELFF. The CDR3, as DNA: TGTGCCAGCAGCCAAGATAGGAACAGGGGGAACACCGGGGAGCTGTTTTTT.

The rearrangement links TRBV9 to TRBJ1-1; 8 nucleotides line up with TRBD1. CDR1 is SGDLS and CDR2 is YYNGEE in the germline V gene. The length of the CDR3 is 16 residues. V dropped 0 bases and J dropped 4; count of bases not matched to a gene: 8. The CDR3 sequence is CASSVAPRTGSTEAFF. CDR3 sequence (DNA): TGTGCCAGCAGCGTAGCCCCCCGGACAGGGAGCACTGAAGCTTTCTTT.

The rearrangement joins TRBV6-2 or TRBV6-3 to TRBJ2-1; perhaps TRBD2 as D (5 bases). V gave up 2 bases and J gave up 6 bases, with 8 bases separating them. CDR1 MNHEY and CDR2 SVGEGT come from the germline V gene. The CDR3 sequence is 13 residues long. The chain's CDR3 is CASSYGGGNEQFF. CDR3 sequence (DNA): TGTGCCAGCAGTTACGGCGGAGGCAATGAGCAGTTCTTC.

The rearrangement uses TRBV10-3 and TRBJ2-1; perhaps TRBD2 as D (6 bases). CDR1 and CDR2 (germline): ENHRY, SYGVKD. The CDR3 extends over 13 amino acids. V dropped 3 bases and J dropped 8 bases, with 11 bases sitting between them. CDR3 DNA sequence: TGTGCCATCAGTGAACGACTAGTCGATGAGCAGTTCTTC. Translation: CAISERLVDEQFF.

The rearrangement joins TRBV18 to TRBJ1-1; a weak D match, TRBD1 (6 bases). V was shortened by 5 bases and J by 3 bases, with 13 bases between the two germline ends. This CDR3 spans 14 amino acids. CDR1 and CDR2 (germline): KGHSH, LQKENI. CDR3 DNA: TGTGCCAGCTCAACCGCCTACAGGGACACTGAAGCTTTCTTT. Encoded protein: CASSTAYRDTEAFF.

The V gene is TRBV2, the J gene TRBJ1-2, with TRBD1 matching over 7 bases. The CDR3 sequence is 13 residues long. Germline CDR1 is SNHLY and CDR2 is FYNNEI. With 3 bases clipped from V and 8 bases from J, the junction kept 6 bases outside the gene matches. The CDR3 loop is CASSERQGGGYTF. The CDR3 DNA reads TGTGCCAGCAGTGAGAGACAGGGAGGAGGCTACACCTTC.

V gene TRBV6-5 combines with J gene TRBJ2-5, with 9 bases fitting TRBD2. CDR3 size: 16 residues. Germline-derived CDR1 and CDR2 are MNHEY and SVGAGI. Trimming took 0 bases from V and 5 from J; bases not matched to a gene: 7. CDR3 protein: CASSYSMLAGSETQYF. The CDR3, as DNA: TGTGCCAGCAGTTACTCGATGCTAGCGGGGTCGGAGACCCAGTACTTC.

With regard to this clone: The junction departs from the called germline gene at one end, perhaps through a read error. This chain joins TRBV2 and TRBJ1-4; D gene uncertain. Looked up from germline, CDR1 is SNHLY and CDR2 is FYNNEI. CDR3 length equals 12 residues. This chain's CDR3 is CASSELTHPFIF. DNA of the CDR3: TGTGCCAGCAGTGAGCTGACTCACCCTTTCATTTTT.

DNA of the CDR3: TGCGCCAGCAGCTTCGACGGGGGGAGAACTGAAGCTTTCTTT. Amino acid sequence: CASSFDGGRTEAFF. The chain uses TRBV5-1 and TRBJ1-1, with D possibly matching TRBD1 (5 bases). From germline, CDR1 is SGHRS and CDR2 YFSETQ. V was shortened by 2 bases and J by 5 bases, with 13 bases between the two germline ends. The CDR3 loop spans 14 amino acids.

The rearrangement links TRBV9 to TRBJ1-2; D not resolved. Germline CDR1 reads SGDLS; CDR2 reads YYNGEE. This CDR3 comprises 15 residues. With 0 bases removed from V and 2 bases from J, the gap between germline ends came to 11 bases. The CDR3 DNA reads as TGTGCCAGCAGCGTAGAGGGAGGGCCAAACTATGGCTACACCTTC. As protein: CASSVEGGPNYGYTF. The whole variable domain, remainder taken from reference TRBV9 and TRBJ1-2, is DSGVTQTPKHLITATGQRVTLRCSPRSGDLSVYWYQQSLDQGLQFLIQYYNGEERAKGNILERFSAQQFPDLHSELNLSSLELGDSALYFCASSVEGGPNYGYTFGSGTRLTVV.

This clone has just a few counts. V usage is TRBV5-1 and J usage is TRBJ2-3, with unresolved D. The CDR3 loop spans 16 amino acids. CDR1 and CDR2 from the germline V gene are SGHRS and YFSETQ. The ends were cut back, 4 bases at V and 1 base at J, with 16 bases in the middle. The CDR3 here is CASSPAPSSGTDTQYF. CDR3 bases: TGCGCCAGCAGCCCCGCTCCCTCATCGGGCACAGATACGCAGTATTTT.

The CDR3 protein is CASSSDQAEAFF. The CDR3 DNA follows: TGCGCCAGCAGCTCCGACCAGGCTGAAGCTTTCTTT. This chain uses TRBV5-1 with TRBJ1-1; D remains unclear. This CDR3 is built from 12 residues. Germline lookup yields CDR1 SGHRS and CDR2 YFSETQ. Trimming stripped 3 bases from V and 6 bases from J, with 9 bases between.

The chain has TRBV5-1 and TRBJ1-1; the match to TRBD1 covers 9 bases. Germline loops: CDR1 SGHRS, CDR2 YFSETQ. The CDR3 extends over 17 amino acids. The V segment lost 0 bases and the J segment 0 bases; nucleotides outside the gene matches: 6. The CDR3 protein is CASSLEQGALLNTEAFF. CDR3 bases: TGCGCCAGCAGCTTGGAACAGGGGGCTCTATTGAACACTGAAGCTTTCTTT. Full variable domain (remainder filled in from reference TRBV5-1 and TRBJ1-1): KAGVTQTPRYLIKTRGQQVTLSCSPISGHRSVSWYQQTPGQGLQFLFEYFSETQRNKGNFPGRFSGRQFSNSRSEMNVSTLELGDSALYLCASSLEQGALLNTEAFFGQGTRLTVV.

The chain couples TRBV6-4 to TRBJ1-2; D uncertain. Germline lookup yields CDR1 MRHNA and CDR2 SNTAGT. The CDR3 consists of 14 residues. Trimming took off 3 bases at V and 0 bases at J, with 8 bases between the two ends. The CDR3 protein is CASSEERSNYGYTF. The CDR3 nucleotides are TGTGCCAGCAGTGAGGAGCGGTCTAACTATGGCTACACCTTC.

Written as DNA, the CDR3 is TGTGCCAGCAGCGTAGGAATAGCGGGGCACGGGGAGCTGTTTTTT. Residues: CASSVGIAGHGELFF. The chain couples TRBV9 to TRBJ2-2; TRBD2 matches 8 bases. The length of the CDR3 is 15 residues. With 0 bases clipped from V and 7 bases from J, the junction kept 5 bases outside the gene matches. Per the germline V gene, CDR1 is SGDLS and CDR2 is YYNGEE.

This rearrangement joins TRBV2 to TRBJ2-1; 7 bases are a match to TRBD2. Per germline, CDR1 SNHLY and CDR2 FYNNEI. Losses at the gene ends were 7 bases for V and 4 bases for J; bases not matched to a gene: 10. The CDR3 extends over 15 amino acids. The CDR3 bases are TGTGCCAGCAACTTTGGCGGGGGAAATTACAATGAGCAGTTCTTC. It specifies CASNFGGGNYNEQFF.

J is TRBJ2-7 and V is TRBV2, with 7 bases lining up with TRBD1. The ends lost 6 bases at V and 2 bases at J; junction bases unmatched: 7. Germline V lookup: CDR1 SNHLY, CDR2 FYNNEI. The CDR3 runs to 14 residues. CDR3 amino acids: CASRGTAGPYEQYF. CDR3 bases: TGTGCCAGCAGGGGGACAGCCGGTCCCTACGAGCAGTACTTC.

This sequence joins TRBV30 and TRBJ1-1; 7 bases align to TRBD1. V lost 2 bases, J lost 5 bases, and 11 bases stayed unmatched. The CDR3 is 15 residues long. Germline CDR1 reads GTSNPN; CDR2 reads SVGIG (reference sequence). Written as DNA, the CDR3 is TGTGCCTGGAGTTTCACGACAGGGACGGCTACTGAAGCTTTCTTT. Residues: CAWSFTTGTATEAFF.

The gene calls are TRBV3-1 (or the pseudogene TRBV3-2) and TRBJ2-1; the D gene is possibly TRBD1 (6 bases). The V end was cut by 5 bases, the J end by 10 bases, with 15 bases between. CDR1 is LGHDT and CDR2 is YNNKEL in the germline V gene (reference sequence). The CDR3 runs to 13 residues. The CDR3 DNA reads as TGTGCCAGCAGCAGAGGACAGTTCGGGGAGCAGTTCTTC. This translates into CASSRGQFGEQFF.

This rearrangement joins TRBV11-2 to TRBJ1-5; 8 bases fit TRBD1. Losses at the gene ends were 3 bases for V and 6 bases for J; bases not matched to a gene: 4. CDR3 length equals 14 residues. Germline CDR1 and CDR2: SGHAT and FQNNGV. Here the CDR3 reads CASSLSGGIQPQHF. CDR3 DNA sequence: TGTGCCAGCAGCTTGTCAGGGGGCATTCAGCCCCAGCATTTT.

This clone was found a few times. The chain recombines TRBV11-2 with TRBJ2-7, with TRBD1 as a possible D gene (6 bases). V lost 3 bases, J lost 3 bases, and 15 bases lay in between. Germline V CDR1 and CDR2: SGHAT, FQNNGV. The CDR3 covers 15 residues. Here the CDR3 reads CASSFAEAGVYEQYV. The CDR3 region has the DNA TGTGCCAGCAGCTTTGCCGAGGCAGGGGTCTACGAGCAGTACGTC.

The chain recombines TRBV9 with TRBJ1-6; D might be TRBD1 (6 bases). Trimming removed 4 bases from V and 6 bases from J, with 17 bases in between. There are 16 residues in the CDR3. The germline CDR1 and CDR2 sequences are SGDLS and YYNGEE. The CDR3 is CASSSRALGGNSPLHF. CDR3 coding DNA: TGTGCCAGCAGCTCGAGAGCGTTAGGGGGTAATTCACCCCTCCACTTT. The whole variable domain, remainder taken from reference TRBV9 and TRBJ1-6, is DSGVTQTPKHLITATGQRVTLRCSPRSGDLSVYWYQQSLDQGLQFLIQYYNGEERAKGNILERFSAQQFPDLHSELNLSSLELGDSALYFCASSSRALGGNSPLHFGNGTRLTVT.

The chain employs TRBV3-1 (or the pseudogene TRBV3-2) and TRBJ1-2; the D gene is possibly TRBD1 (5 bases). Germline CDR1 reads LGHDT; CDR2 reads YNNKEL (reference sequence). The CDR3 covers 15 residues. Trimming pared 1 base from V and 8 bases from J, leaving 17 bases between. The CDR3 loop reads CASSQAWQGSLGYTF. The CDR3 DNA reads TGTGCCAGCAGCCAAGCTTGGCAGGGTTCTTTGGGCTACACCTTC.

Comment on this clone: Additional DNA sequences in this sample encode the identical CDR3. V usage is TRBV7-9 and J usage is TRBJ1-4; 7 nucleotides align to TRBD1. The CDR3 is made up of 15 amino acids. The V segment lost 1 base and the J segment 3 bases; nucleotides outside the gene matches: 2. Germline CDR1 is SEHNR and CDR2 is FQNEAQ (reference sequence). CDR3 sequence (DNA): TGTGCCAGCAGCTTAGGGACAGGCCCTAATGAAAAACTGTTTTTT. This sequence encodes CASSLGTGPNEKLFF.

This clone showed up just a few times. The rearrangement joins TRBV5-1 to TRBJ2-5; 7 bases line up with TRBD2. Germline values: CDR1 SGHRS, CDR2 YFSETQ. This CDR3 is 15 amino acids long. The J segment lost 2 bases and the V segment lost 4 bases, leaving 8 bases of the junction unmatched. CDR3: CASSRAGWAQETQYF. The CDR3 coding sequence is TGCGCCAGCAGCCGAGCGGGGTGGGCTCAAGAGACCCAGTACTTC.

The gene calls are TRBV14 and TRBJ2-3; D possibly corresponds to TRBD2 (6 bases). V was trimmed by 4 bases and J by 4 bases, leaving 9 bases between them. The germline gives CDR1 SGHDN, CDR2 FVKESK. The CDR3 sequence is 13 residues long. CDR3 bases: TGTGCCAGCAGCCTTCGGGAGTCAGATACGCAGTATTTT. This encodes CASSLRESDTQYF.